This TCR beta chain was captured by sequencing in a study of shared clonotypes between healthy human individuals. Across the study: CD8 memory received one plate per donor, CD8 naive two, CD4 memory three and CD4 naive three.

Germline-derived CDR1 and CDR2 are KGHSH and LQKENI. This CDR3 has 15 amino acids. Germline trimming cut 3 bases from V and 8 bases from J; bases unmatched to any gene: 9. The data were produced by immunoSEQ multiplex PCR, yet TCRdb's version contains in-frame clones alone and is incomplete. Among fewer than 3 million clones listed, around 92% were seen once. The chain recombines TRBV18 with TRBJ2-1; 8 bases are shared with TRBD1. Sequencing was done on a sample of naive CD4+ T cells from PBMCs. The subset denotes: CD45RA+ positively selected. The sequence came from a man aged 18 to 29 in good health. Some clones in this sample may be carry-over from other donors' samples. CDR3: CASSPSGQALYEQFF. CDR3 nucleotides: TGTGCCAGCTCACCTTCGGGACAGGCCCTTTATGAGCAGTTCTTC.